This is a list of T cell receptor beta chains from one sample in a study of PD-1 blockade in classical Hodgkin lymphoma. Clones were sequenced by immunoSEQ multiplex PCR, and TCRdb holds only the in-frame ones, with some missing. The data hold about 92,000 clones, with 83% observed a single time. Sequencing was performed on peripheral blood mononuclear cells (PBMCs), taken before the fourth cycle of nivolumab. All receptors derive from a human donor with classical Hodgkin lymphoma. The CDR3 runs from the conserved cysteine through the conserved F or W. Fields, in order: V gene, J gene, CDR3 protein.

TRBV5-1	TRBJ2-1	CASTPSGTFNNEQFF
TRBV7-8	TRBJ1-4	CASSERRAWIARETNEKLFF
TRBV29-1	TRBJ2-5	CSVAKDSQGETQYF
TRBV19	TRBJ1-1	CASSIPGPWQAFF
TRBV7-2	TRBJ2-1	CASSSGVRYNEQFF
TRBV10-3	TRBJ1-2	CAIRASDIDGYTF
TRBV5-1	TRBJ2-2	CASGGLTNTGELFF
TRBV15	TRBJ2-5	CATSRNNNQETQYF
TRBV4-3	TRBJ1-5	CASSQVGGQPQHF
TRBV11-2	TRBJ1-5	CASSLTGSHQPQHF
TRBV4-3	TRBJ2-3	CASSQGPAQRDTSTDTQYF
TRBV30	TRBJ1-4	CASDREDEKLFF
TRBV7-9	TRBJ2-2	CASSIAQGNTGELFF
TRBV19	TRBJ2-1	CASSGVGASNEQFF
TRBV28	TRBJ1-2	CAIRDYGYTF
TRBV11-1	TRBJ1-5	CASSPSTNQPQHF
TRBV4-2	TRBJ2-7	CASSPGTSPPEQYF
TRBV28	TRBJ1-2	CASSSGTAGGYTF
TRBV5-1	TRBJ2-1	CASSVMTSGGTYNEQFF
TRBV19	TRBJ1-2	CATYDPYGYTF
TRBV2	TRBJ2-1	CASSPTSGFANNEQFF
TRBV27	TRBJ1-2	CASRATAPGYGYTF
TRBV5-5	TRBJ1-2	CASSLVGANYGYTF
TRBV5-4	TRBJ2-3	CASSSGLARTDTQYF
TRBV11-2	TRBJ2-4	CASRKNAEAKNIQYF
TRBV29-1	TRBJ2-7	CSVSSGGASYEQYF
TRBV7-7	TRBJ2-2	CASSPSPGELFF
TRBV9	TRBJ2-3	CASSPRGDTDTQYF
TRBV19	TRBJ1-4	CASTGRNEKLFF
TRBV6-6	TRBJ2-3	CASSATHWDEGTQYF
TRBV19	TRBJ2-7	CASSRGQGGTSAYEQYF
TRBV7-9	TRBJ2-7	CASSLEGLSYEQYF
TRBV15	TRBJ1-3	CATSRDSAPGNTIYF
TRBV19	TRBJ2-1	CASSARLAGTYNEQFF
TRBV6-5	TRBJ1-4	CASRQNRGYEKLFF
TRBV5-1	TRBJ2-7	CASSWPGGQVRSPYEQYF
TRBV5-1	TRBJ2-2	CASSGQGASGELFF
TRBV19	TRBJ1-5	CASGDGTGGNQPQHF
TRBV7-2	TRBJ2-1	CASSFGLYNEQFF
TRBV9	TRBJ1-1	CASSPHGPGMNTEAFF
TRBV28	TRBJ2-2	CASSLGQPTGELFF
TRBV12-2	TRBJ2-1	CASRFRRDRVIHEQFF
TRBV5-1	TRBJ2-3	CASSLVPSSTDTQYF
TRBV9	TRBJ2-1	CASSSRAEYNEQFF
TRBV11-2	TRBJ1-2	CASSLDLGWGYTF
TRBV19	TRBJ2-4	CASSIADIQYF
TRBV10-2	TRBJ2-3	CASIRHDSTDTQYF
TRBV10-1	TRBJ2-1	CASSVASGRPQFF
TRBV19	TRBJ1-5	CASSIVGRGNQPQHF
TRBV18	TRBJ2-3	CASASRGTDTQYF
TRBV7-8	TRBJ2-7	CASSPTSGTYEQYF
TRBV5-4	TRBJ2-5	CASSLDVGAQETQYF
TRBV7-9	TRBJ1-1	CASSLIRDTNTEAFF
TRBV11-2	TRBJ1-3	CASSPSRVGNTIYF
TRBV15	TRBJ1-2	CATSRDPENYGYTF
TRBV10-3	TRBJ2-7	CAISGLAVYEQYF